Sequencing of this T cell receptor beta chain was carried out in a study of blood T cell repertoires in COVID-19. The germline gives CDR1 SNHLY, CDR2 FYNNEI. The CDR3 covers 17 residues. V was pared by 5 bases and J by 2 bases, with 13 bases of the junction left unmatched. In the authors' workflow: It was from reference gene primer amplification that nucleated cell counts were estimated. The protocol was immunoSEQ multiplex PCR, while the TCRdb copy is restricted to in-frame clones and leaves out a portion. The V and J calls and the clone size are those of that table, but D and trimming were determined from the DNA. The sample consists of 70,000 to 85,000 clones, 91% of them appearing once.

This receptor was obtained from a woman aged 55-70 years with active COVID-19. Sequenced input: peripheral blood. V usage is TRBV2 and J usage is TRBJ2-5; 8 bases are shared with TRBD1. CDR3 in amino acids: CASSYGRGTGPQETQYF. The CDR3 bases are TGTGCCAGCAGTTACGGCCGTGGGACAGGACCGCAAGAGACCCAGTACTTC.